This T cell receptor (beta chain) appears in the sequencing data of a study of blood T cell repertoires in COVID-19. Across the whole study: From the United States, Italy and Spain came samples of acute and convalescent COVID-19.

CDR1 and CDR2 from the germline V gene are LNHDA and SQIVND (reference sequence). The germline V and J ends were trimmed by 3 bases and 1 base, with 6 bases remaining between them. This CDR3 is 13 amino acids long. Sequencing used immunoSEQ multiplex PCR; TCRdb keeps in-frame clones, though not all of them. The top ten hold 6.5% to 8% of the sample, which has roughly 49,000 clones, roughly 87% seen once. The chain joins TRBV19 to TRBJ1-1; D remains unclear. This sequence originates from a man over 45 with active COVID-19. What was sequenced was peripheral blood. The CDR3 bases are TGTGCCAGTAGTATTCGGGGGAACACTGAAGCTTTCTTT. This translates into CASSIRGNTEAFF.